These 28 T cell receptor beta chains came from one sample sequenced in a study of response to subunit inactivated influenza vaccine. TCRdb used MiXCR to reprocess the RT-PCR reads, holding one entry per CDR3 protein. Among roughly 760,000 distinct CDR3 sequences listed, around 21% were seen once. Sample: PBMCs from blood, taken more than 4 days after vaccination. The receptors come from a man aged 45-65 years who received an inactivated influenza vaccine.

This sequence joins TRBV28 and TRBJ2-5; no reliable D call. V was trimmed by 6 bases and J by 0 bases, leaving 14 bases between them. This CDR3 region has 15 residues. In germline, CDR1 is MDHEN, CDR2 SYDVKM. CDR3 in amino acids: CASSPGSLYQETQYF. The DNA of the CDR3 is TGTGCCAGCAGCCCCGGGTCCCTGTACCAAGAGACCCAGTACTTC.

V usage is TRBV12-5 and J usage is TRBJ2-1; a possible D gene is TRBD1 (6 bases). V shed 5 bases and J shed 2 bases, with 10 bases lying between them. The CDR3 is made up of 14 amino acids. Germline V gene sequence: CDR1 LGHNT, CDR2 FRNRAP. CDR3 nucleotides: TGTGCTAGTGGTGGGGCAGGGGCCTACAATGAGCAGTTCTTC. This codes for CASGGAGAYNEQFF.

The table lists this clonotype with a few counts. The V gene is TRBV4-3, the J gene TRBJ1-6, with 8 bases identical to TRBD1. J gave up 6 bases and V 2 bases, and 12 bases lay outside the gene matches. The germline V gene has CDR1 LGHNA and CDR2 YSLEER. The CDR3 loop spans 18 amino acids. Written as DNA, the CDR3 is TGCGCCAGCAGCCAAAAGGTTGGGGCAGGGGGCGGTAATTCACCCCTCCACTTT. It is translated as CASSQKVGAGGGNSPLHF.

This clonotype was seen a few times. The rearrangement links TRBV12-3 or TRBV12-4 to TRBJ2-3; no reliable D call. CDR3 length equals 13 residues. V lost 6 bases, J lost 2 bases, and 9 bases lay in between. The DNA of the CDR3 is TGTGCCAGCAGACCTCCTCTCACAGATACGCAGTATTTT. As protein: CASRPPLTDTQYF.

This clonotype showed up just a few times. The rearrangement links TRBV11-2 to TRBJ1-2, with D unclear. V was clipped by 1 base and J by 4 bases, with 10 bases between them. The germline V gene has CDR1 SGHAT and CDR2 FQNNGV. The CDR3 length is 14 residues. CDR3 loop: CASSLVGPLYGYTF. DNA of the CDR3: TGTGCCAGCAGCTTAGTAGGGCCACTCTATGGCTACACCTTC. The full variable domain, its missing parts supplied by reference TRBV11-2 and TRBJ1-2, is EAGVAQSPRYKIIEKRQSVAFWCNPISGHATLYWYQQILGQGPKLLIQFQNNGVVDDSQLPKDRFSAERLKGVDSTLKIQPAKLEDSAVYLCASSLVGPLYGYTFGSGTRLTVV.

This clonotype was counted only a few times. V is TRBV20-1 and J is TRBJ2-5; TRBD1 might be the D (5 bases). V dropped 4 bases and J dropped 3 bases, with 18 bases sitting between them. Germline CDR1 reads DFQATT; CDR2 reads SNEGSKA (reference sequence). This CDR3 contains 15 residues. The CDR3 region is CSATVLQGYEETQYF. The CDR3 DNA reads TGCAGTGCTACCGTCCTTCAGGGTTATGAAGAGACCCAGTACTTC.

This clonotype was seen more than once but under ten times. V usage is TRBV7-9 and J usage is TRBJ1-3; D uncertain. V lost 5 bases and J 0 bases, leaving 5 bases between the germline ends. This CDR3 has 13 amino acids. In germline, CDR1 is SEHNR, CDR2 FQNEAQ (reference sequence). CDR3 loop: CASSAVSGNTIYF. The CDR3 DNA sequence: TGTGCCAGCAGCGCGGTCTCTGGAAACACCATATATTTT.

The sample holds many counts of this clonotype. The rearrangement joins TRBV20-1 to TRBJ2-3, with D uncertain. The germline V gene encodes CDR1 DFQATT and CDR2 SNEGSKA (reference sequence). The V gene lost 4 bases and the J gene lost 5 bases, with 16 bases spanning the gap. This CDR3 is 14 amino acids long. In nucleotides, the CDR3 is TGCAGTGCTATCTCGGCTCACGGCAGAGATACGCAGTATTTT. As protein: CSAISAHGRDTQYF.

V usage is TRBV6-1 and J usage is TRBJ2-3; unclear D gene. This CDR3 is built from 13 residues. Germline V gives CDR1 MNHNS, CDR2 SASEGT. The V end was cut by 2 bases, the J end by 0 bases, with 3 bases between. CDR3 in DNA: TGTGCCAGCAGTGAATTAAGCACAGATACGCAGTATTTT. This translates into CASSELSTDTQYF.

This clonotype was seen a handful of times. In DNA, the CDR3 is TGCAGTGCTAGGCGCACAGGGAGTGGAAACACCATATATTTT. Its protein product is CSARRTGSGNTIYF. The J gene is TRBJ1-3, the V gene TRBV20-1; D is possibly TRBD1 (6 bases). Germline V gene data show CDR1 as DFQATT and CDR2 as SNEGSKA (reference sequence). CDR3 length: 14 amino acids. V was trimmed by 3 bases and J by 3 bases, leaving 12 bases between them.

This clonotype was found many times. This chain links TRBV12-3 or TRBV12-4 with TRBJ2-7; D is possibly TRBD1 (5 bases). The CDR3 extends over 14 amino acids. With 4 bases removed from V and 1 base from J, the gap between germline ends came to 11 bases. In DNA, the CDR3 is TGTGCCAGCAGTTCGGCAGGGTATTCCTACGAGCAGTACTTC. Its protein is CASSSAGYSYEQYF.

This clonotype has ten or more counts. The chain recombines TRBV20-1 with TRBJ1-3; D might be TRBD1 (6 bases). V was cut by 1 base and J by 7 bases, with 23 bases left in between. Germline CDR1 DFQATT, CDR2 SNEGSKA (reference sequence). The CDR3 totals 17 residues. CDR3 amino acids: CSARATLDTGYFNTIYF. CDR3 in DNA: TGCAGTGCTAGAGCAACTCTAGACACAGGGTACTTCAACACCATATATTTT.

This clonotype was recorded a few times. V gene TRBV4-3 combines with J gene TRBJ2-6; D gene unclear. Germline CDR1 and CDR2: LGHNA and YSLEER. V was trimmed by 1 base and J by 4 bases, leaving 5 bases between them. The CDR3 runs to 14 residues. CDR3 region: CASSQGMGANVLTF. The CDR3 nucleotides are TGCGCCAGCAGCCAAGGGATGGGGGCCAACGTCCTGACTTTC.

J is TRBJ2-3 and V is TRBV6-5; possibly TRBD1 for D (6 bases). This CDR3 region has 15 residues. Between the trimmed V and J ends, which lost 4 bases and 3 bases, there was a span of 14 bases. The germline V gene has CDR1 MNHEY and CDR2 SVGAGI. The CDR3 region is CASSSWTEQTDTQYF. The DNA for the CDR3 is TGTGCCAGCAGTTCTTGGACAGAACAAACAGATACGCAGTATTTT.

In its sample, this clonotype was seen a few times. This chain connects TRBV20-1 to TRBJ2-1, with 7 positions matching TRBD2. With V trimmed by 6 bases and J by 0 bases, 11 bases remained unmatched. The germline CDR1 and CDR2 sequences are DFQATT and SNEGSKA (reference sequence). The CDR3 consists of 16 residues. The CDR3: CSAPPWGGSSYNEQFF. The CDR3 DNA follows: TGCAGTGCCCCGCCTTGGGGCGGGAGCTCCTACAATGAGCAGTTCTTC.

CDR3 sequence reads: CASSSPVGEEGFEKLFF. CDR3 nucleotide sequence: TGTGCCAGCAGCTCCCCCGTTGGCGAGGAGGGTTTTGAAAAACTGTTTTTT. The chain has TRBV7-8 and TRBJ1-4; D is unclear. The V end was cut by 4 bases, the J end by 7 bases, with 22 bases between. The CDR3 is 17 residues long. CDR1 SGHVS and CDR2 FQNEAQ come from the germline V gene.

This clonotype appeared a few times. The V call is TRBV20-1, the J call TRBJ2-1; tentative D call: TRBD1 (5 bases). The germline gives CDR1 DFQATT, CDR2 SNEGSKA (reference sequence). V dropped 1 base and J dropped 1 base, with 8 bases sitting between them. CDR3 size: 14 residues. The CDR3 DNA follows: TGCAGTGCTAGAGTGACAGCGTCCTACAATGAGCAGTTCTTC. It specifies CSARVTASYNEQFF.

V usage is TRBV19 and J usage is TRBJ2-7; 8 bases match TRBD2. This CDR3 contains 15 residues. Germline CDR1 LNHDA, CDR2 SQIVND (reference sequence). The V segment lost 4 bases and the J segment 6 bases; nucleotides outside the gene matches: 11. The DNA of the CDR3 is TGTGCCAGTAGTACAGGAGCGGGAGTAACCGGCGAGCAGTACTTC. Translated: CASSTGAGVTGEQYF.

This clonotype has only a few counts. This sequence joins TRBV28 and TRBJ1-1, with TRBD1 as a possible D gene (5 bases). CDR3 length: 13 residues. Germline V gene sequence: CDR1 MDHEN, CDR2 SYDVKM. The V end was cut by 7 bases, the J end by 3 bases, with 12 bases between. CDR3: CASTPDSYTEAFF. The CDR3 nucleotides are TGTGCCAGCACCCCCGACAGCTACACTGAAGCTTTCTTT.

The chain carries TRBV7-8 and TRBJ1-6; no definite D call. The CDR3 spans 16 residues. V was cut by 0 bases and J by 4 bases, with 10 bases left in between. Germline-derived CDR1 and CDR2 are SGHVS and FQNEAQ. In DNA form, the CDR3 reads TGTGCCAGCAGCTTAGCTGTGACGGCGTATAATTCACCCCTCCACTTT. Translating gives CASSLAVTAYNSPLHF.

The rearrangement joins TRBV10-3 to TRBJ2-3, with TRBD2 as a possible D gene (5 bases). Trimming cost V 4 bases and J 2 bases, with 7 bases left between them. The CDR3 is made up of 13 amino acids. CDR1 is ENHRY, CDR2 SYGVKD, per germline. The CDR3, as DNA: TGTGCCATCAGTGTAGCGCCCACAGATACGCAGTATTTT. Translation: CAISVAPTDTQYF.

Ten or more counts support this clonotype. One junction end does not reproduce the germline sequence, and a read error may be involved. J is TRBJ2-1 and V is TRBV5-1; 11 bases are a match to TRBD2. The length of the CDR3 is 14 residues. CDR1 and CDR2 from the germline V gene are SGHRS and YFSETQ. The CDR3 here is CASSPTSGSNEQFF. The CDR3 region has the DNA TGCGCCAGCAGCCCTACTAGCGGGAGCAATGAGCAGTTCTTT.

V is TRBV7-2 and J is TRBJ2-1; 11 bases align to TRBD1. Germline values: CDR1 SGHTA, CDR2 FQGNSA. V trimming: 8 bases; J trimming: 6 bases; junction bases outside the gene matches: 9. The CDR3 contains 15 residues. The CDR3 DNA reads as TGTGCCAGCCGCAAGGACAGGGGGCTGAGCAATGAGCAGTTCTTC. Amino acid sequence: CASRKDRGLSNEQFF.

The chain has TRBV5-1 and TRBJ2-2; the D call may be TRBD1 or TRBD2 (5 bases each). Per the germline V gene, CDR1 is SGHRS and CDR2 is YFSETQ. V was pared by 3 bases and J by 1 base, with 16 bases between. The CDR3 covers 17 residues. CDR3 region: CASSSTSGTVNTGELFF. Written as DNA, the CDR3 is TGCGCCAGCAGCTCAACCTCCGGGACCGTGAACACCGGGGAGCTGTTTTTT.

This clonotype was observed many times. V gene TRBV20-1 combines with J gene TRBJ2-5; TRBD2 matches 7 bases. The CDR3 contains 14 residues. With 4 bases clipped from V and 5 bases from J, the junction kept 10 bases outside the gene matches. The V gene's germline CDR1 is DFQATT and CDR2 SNEGSKA (reference sequence). CDR3 region: CSANLGGGVETQYF. The CDR3 region has the DNA TGCAGTGCTAATCTTGGCGGGGGAGTGGAGACCCAGTACTTC.

This clonotype was observed a few times. The V gene is TRBV5-4, the J gene TRBJ2-1; D is possibly TRBD2 (6 bases). Trimming stripped 1 base from V and 4 bases from J, with 12 bases between. Germline CDR1 and CDR2: SGHNT and YYREEE (reference sequence). The CDR3 runs to 15 residues. The CDR3 spells CASSLPGSVYNEQFF. The CDR3 DNA follows: TGTGCCAGCAGCTTGCCCGGGAGCGTTTACAATGAGCAGTTCTTC.

The V call is TRBV5-1, the J call TRBJ2-5; TRBD2 agrees at 9 bases. V was pared by 5 bases and J by 1 base, with 6 bases of the junction left unmatched. This CDR3 contains 15 residues. Per germline, CDR1 SGHRS and CDR2 YFSETQ. Here the CDR3 DNA reads TGCGCCAGCAGTGATGGAGCGGGGGGCCAAGAGACCCAGTACTTC. This codes for CASSDGAGGQETQYF. Full variable domain (missing parts from reference TRBV5-1 and TRBJ2-5): KAGVTQTPRYLIKTRGQQVTLSCSPISGHRSVSWYQQTPGQGLQFLFEYFSETQRNKGNFPGRFSGRQFSNSRSEMNVSTLELGDSALYLCASSDGAGGQETQYFGPGTRLLVL.

In its sample, this clonotype was seen many times. V and J are TRBV6-2 or TRBV6-3 and TRBJ2-7; D remains unclear. The CDR3 spans 12 residues. V lost 0 bases, J lost 3 bases, and 3 bases lay in between. CDR1 and CDR2 (germline): MNHEY, SVGEGT. The CDR3 region is CASSYSVYEQYF. CDR3 nucleotides: TGTGCCAGCAGTTACTCCGTCTACGAGCAGTACTTC.